These 3 T cell receptor beta chains share one sample of origin, sequenced in a study of regulatory T cells in long-lasting Graves disease. The authors built TCR beta libraries using iRepertoire HTBI primers and Arm-PCR of CDR3 regions. TCRdb re-analysed the multiplex PCR reads in MiXCR, keeping a single row per CDR3 protein. The sample contains 400,000 to 500,000 distinct CDR3 sequences, 16% of which appear only once. Regarding time point: newly diagnosed GD, antithyroid drugs for less than 3 months. Generation of the TCR library employed RNA extracted from PBMCs. These records were also assigned to another study, of T cells in Graves' hyperthyroidism and ophthalmopathy.

Source: peripheral blood mononuclear cells (PBMCs), taken at new diagnosis, from a patient treated with antithyroid drugs. These receptors were collected from a woman aged 18-30 years with Graves disease.

In this sample, this clonotype turned up many times. The chain employs TRBV20-1 and TRBJ1-5; 10 positions agree with TRBD1. From germline, CDR1 is DFQATT and CDR2 SNEGSKA (reference sequence). After removal of 1 base from V and 2 bases from J, the junction contained 8 bases not matched to a gene. CDR3 length: 17 residues. CDR3 sequence (DNA): TGCAGTGCTAGAGTGGGACAGGGGTTTGGTGGCAATCAGCCCCAGCATTTT. As protein: CSARVGQGFGGNQPQHF.

This clonotype was detected many times. The chain joins TRBV6-2 or TRBV6-3 to TRBJ2-1; maybe TRBD2 (6 bases). The CDR3 has 18 residues. Germline CDR1 and CDR2: MNHEY and SVGEGT. V dropped 4 bases and J dropped 2 bases, with 21 bases sitting between them. The CDR3 is CASSSLGKDYQTYNEQFF. The CDR3 nucleotides read TGTGCCAGCAGTTCCCTGGGAAAGGACTACCAAACCTACAATGAGCAGTTCTTC.

This clonotype was picked up many times. This chain links TRBV24-1 with TRBJ2-7; no clear D gene. Trimming pared 12 bases from V and 3 bases from J, leaving 17 bases between. The CDR3 runs to 13 residues. Germline CDR1 and CDR2: KGHDR and SFDVKD. The CDR3 spells CAPGAKSLYEQYF. The CDR3 coding sequence is TGTGCCCCCGGCGCAAAATCTCTCTACGAGCAGTACTTC.